The clone carrying this T cell receptor beta chain was counted a single time. The antigen is unknown. Sequencing of cultured CD4+ T cell DNA used the Oncomine TCR Beta short-read assay. MiXCR, applied by TCRdb to the PCR reads, yields one record per CDR3 protein. Of under 20,000 distinct CDR3 sequences listed, around 83% were seen once; the top ten hold 17%. The data derive from a study of vaccination and CD4 T cells after COVID-19. Study-level background: Typically, post-vaccine samples were obtained a median around 72 days after dose two, within a range of 14 to 241.

CDR3 length equals 16 residues. In germline, CDR1 is DFQATT, CDR2 SNEGSKA (reference sequence). V dropped 3 bases and J dropped 0 bases, with 16 bases sitting between them. Study-wide findings and caveats: Vaccine-specific clones in convalescent patients were spike mono-reactive in 304 of 307 cases.

Described treatment: 10-day PBMC culture with coronavirus spike peptide pools or control peptides (ViraFEST assay). This chain connects TRBV20-1 to TRBJ2-3; D perhaps matches TRBD2 (5 bases). The sequence derives from a human donor who received a COVID-19 vaccine. The source was CD4+ T cells from blood, cultured in vitro, collected after SARS-CoV-2 vaccination. The CDR3 DNA reads as TGCAGTGCTAGGCGAAAGCGGACGACTAGCACAGATACGCAGTATTTT. It is translated as CSARRKRTTSTDTQYF.